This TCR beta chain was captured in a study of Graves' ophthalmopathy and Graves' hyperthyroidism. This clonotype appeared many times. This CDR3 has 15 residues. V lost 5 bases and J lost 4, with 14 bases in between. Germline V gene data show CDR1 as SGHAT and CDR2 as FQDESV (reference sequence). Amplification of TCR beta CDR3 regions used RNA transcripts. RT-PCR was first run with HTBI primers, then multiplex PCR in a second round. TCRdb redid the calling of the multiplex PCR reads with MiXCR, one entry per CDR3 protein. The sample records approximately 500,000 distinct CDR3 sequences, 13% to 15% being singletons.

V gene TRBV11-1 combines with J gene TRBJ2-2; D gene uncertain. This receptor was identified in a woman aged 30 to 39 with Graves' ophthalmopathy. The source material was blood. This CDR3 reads CASSPGALPTGELFF. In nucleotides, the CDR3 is TGTGCCAGCAGCCCAGGCGCTCTCCCCACCGGGGAGCTGTTTTTT.